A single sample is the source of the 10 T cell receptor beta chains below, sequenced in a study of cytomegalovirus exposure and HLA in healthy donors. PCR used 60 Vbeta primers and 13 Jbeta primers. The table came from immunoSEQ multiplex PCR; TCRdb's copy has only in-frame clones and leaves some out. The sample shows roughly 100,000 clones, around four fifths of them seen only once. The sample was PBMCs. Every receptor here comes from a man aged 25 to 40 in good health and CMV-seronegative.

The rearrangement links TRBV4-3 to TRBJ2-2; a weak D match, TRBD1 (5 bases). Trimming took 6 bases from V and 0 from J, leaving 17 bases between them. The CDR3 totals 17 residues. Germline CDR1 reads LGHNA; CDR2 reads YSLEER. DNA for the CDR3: TGCGCCAGCAGTGGGGCGTGGCCCGTAGCGAACACCGGGGAGCTGTTTTTT. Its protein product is CASSGAWPVANTGELFF.

CDR3 bases: TGTGCCAGCAGCCAAGATTCTGGCGGGGGAGAGACCCAGTACTTC. Its translation is CASSQDSGGGETQYF. The rearrangement links TRBV4-2 to TRBJ2-5; 7 bases agree with TRBD2. There are 15 residues in the CDR3. Trimming at V came to 0 bases and at J to 4 bases, leaving 5 bases not matched to a gene. CDR1 LGHNA and CDR2 YNFKEQ come from the germline V gene.

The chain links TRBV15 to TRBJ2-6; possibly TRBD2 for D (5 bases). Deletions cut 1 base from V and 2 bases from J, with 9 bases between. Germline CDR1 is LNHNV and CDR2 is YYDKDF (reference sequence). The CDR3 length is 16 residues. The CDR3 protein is CATSRVGGTGANVLTF. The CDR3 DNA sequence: TGTGCCACCAGCAGAGTTGGAGGAACTGGGGCCAACGTCCTGACTTTC. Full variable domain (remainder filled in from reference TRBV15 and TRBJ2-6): DAMVIQNPRYQVTQFGKPVTLSCSQTLNHNVMYWYQQKSSQAPKLLFHYYDKDFNNEADTPDNFQSRRPNTSFCFLDIRSPGLGDTAMYLCATSRVGGTGANVLTFGAGSRLTVL.

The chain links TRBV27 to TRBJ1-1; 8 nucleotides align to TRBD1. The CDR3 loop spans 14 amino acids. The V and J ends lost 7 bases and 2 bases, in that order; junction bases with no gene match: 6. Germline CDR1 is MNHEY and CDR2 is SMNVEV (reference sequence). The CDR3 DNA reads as TGTGCCAGCACCCGGGACAGGCGCAACACTGAAGCTTTCTTT. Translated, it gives CASTRDRRNTEAFF.

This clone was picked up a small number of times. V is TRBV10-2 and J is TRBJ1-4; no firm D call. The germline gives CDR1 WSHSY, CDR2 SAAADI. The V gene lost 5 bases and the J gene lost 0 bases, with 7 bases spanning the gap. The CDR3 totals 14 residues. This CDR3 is CASSYTSTNEKLFF. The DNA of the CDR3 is TGCGCCAGCAGTTACACATCAACTAATGAAAAACTGTTTTTT.

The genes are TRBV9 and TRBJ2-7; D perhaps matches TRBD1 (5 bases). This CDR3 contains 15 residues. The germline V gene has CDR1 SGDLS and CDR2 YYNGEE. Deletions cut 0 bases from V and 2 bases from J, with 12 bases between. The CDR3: CASSVALGLTYEQYF. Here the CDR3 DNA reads TGTGCCAGCAGCGTAGCTTTGGGGCTTACCTACGAGCAGTACTTC. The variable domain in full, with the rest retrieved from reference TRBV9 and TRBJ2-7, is DSGVTQTPKHLITATGQRVTLRCSPRSGDLSVYWYQQSLDQGLQFLIQYYNGEERAKGNILERFSAQQFPDLHSELNLSSLELGDSALYFCASSVALGLTYEQYFGPGTRLTVT.

CDR3 sequence: CASSPPKGGNTEAFF. As DNA, the CDR3 is TGTGCCAGCTCACCACCGAAGGGAGGAAACACTGAAGCTTTCTTT. The chain recombines TRBV18 with TRBJ1-1, with D hard to call. Germline-derived CDR1 and CDR2 are KGHSH and LQKENI. The CDR3 sequence is 15 residues long. Trimming took off 0 bases at V and 2 bases at J, with 10 bases between the two ends. The whole variable domain, filled in from reference TRBV18 and TRBJ1-1, reads NAGVMQNPRHLVRRRGQEARLRCSPMKGHSHVYWYRQLPEEGLKFMVYLQKENIIDESGMPKERFSAEFPKEGPSILRIQQVVRGDSAAYFCASSPPKGGNTEAFFGQGTRLTVV.

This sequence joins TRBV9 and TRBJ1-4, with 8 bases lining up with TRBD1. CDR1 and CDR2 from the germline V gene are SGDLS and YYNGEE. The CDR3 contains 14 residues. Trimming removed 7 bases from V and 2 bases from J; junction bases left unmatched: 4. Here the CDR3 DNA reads TGTGCCAGCGACAGGACAGGGACTAATGAAAAACTGTTTTTT. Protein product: CASDRTGTNEKLFF.

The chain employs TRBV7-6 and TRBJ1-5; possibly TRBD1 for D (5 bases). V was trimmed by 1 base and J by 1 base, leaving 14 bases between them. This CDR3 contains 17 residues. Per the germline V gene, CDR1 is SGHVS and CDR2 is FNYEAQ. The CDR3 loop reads CASSLETPGGSNQPQHF. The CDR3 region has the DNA TGTGCCAGCAGCTTAGAAACACCGGGGGGAAGCAATCAGCCCCAGCATTTT.

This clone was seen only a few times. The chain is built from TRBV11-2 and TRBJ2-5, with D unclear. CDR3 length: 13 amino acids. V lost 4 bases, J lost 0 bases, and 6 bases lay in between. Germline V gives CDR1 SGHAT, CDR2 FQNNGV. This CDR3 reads CASSSRYQETQYF. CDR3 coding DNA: TGTGCCAGCAGCTCTCGGTACCAAGAGACCCAGTACTTC.